The 9 T cell receptor beta chains below were found in one sample sequenced in a study of blood T cell repertoires in COVID-19. The data were produced by immunoSEQ multiplex PCR, yet TCRdb's version contains in-frame clones alone and is incomplete. The sample contains 90,000 to 120,000 clones, 69% of which appear only once. Sequenced input: peripheral blood. The receptors shown here come from a man older than 75 with acute or convalescent COVID-19.

The rearrangement uses TRBV5-6 and TRBJ2-4; 8 bases map to TRBD2. V lost 1 base and J lost 4; bases outside the gene matches: 7. The germline gives CDR1 SGHDT, CDR2 YYEEEE. The CDR3 runs 16 residues. The CDR3 sequence is CASSLWSGRTKNIQYF. The CDR3 coding sequence is TGTGCCAGCAGCTTGTGGAGCGGGAGAACAAAAAACATTCAGTACTTC.

This chain uses TRBV5-1 with TRBJ2-1; maybe TRBD2 (5 bases). V lost 9 bases to trimming and J lost 1 base, with 11 bases between them. The germline gives CDR1 SGHRS, CDR2 YFSETQ. The CDR3 length is 13 residues. In DNA, the CDR3 is TGCGCCACCGGGTCGGGGTCCTACAATGAGCAGTTCTTC. Translating it yields CATGSGSYNEQFF.

V is TRBV7-2 and J is TRBJ1-4; D is unclear. The germline V gene encodes CDR1 SGHTA and CDR2 FQGNSA. The V and J ends lost 4 bases and 1 base respectively, with 10 bases between them. The CDR3 has 15 residues. CDR3 DNA: TGTGCCAGCAGCTCCCTAGGCGGAACTAATGAAAAACTGTTTTTT. Protein product: CASSSLGGTNEKLFF.

This sequence joins TRBV7-9 and TRBJ1-5; 7 bases are shared with TRBD1. The V segment lost 4 bases and the J segment 5 bases; nucleotides outside the gene matches: 5. The CDR3 loop spans 14 amino acids. Germline loops: CDR1 SEHNR, CDR2 FQNEAQ (reference sequence). CDR3 in DNA: TGTGCCAGCAGCTCCCAAGGGACAGATCAGCCCCAGCATTTT. Translated: CASSSQGTDQPQHF.

The chain carries TRBV29-1 and TRBJ2-1, with TRBD2 as a possible D gene (5 bases). CDR1 SQVTM and CDR2 ANQGSEA come from the germline V gene. CDR3 length: 13 residues. The V and J ends lost 4 bases and 3 bases respectively, with 10 bases between them. The CDR3 DNA is TGCAGCGTTGTTGAGGGAAACTACAATGAGCAGTTCTTC. It yields the protein CSVVEGNYNEQFF.

The table lists this clone with a few counts. The CDR3 here is CASSYDRTGNDEQFF. In nucleotides, the CDR3 is TGTGCCAGCAGTTACGATAGGACAGGGAATGATGAGCAGTTCTTC. This chain connects TRBV28 to TRBJ2-1; TRBD1 agrees at 8 bases. V gave up 4 bases and J gave up 8 bases; unmatched junction bases: 10. CDR1 MDHEN and CDR2 SYDVKM come from the germline V gene. CDR3 length equals 15 residues.

The gene calls are TRBV6-5 and TRBJ2-7; tentatively, D is TRBD2 (5 bases). Per the germline V gene, CDR1 is MNHEY and CDR2 is SVGAGI. This CDR3 is built from 14 residues. The V end was cut by 7 bases, the J end by 0 bases, with 13 bases between. The CDR3 nucleotides are TGTGCCAGCATGAGAGGGAGAAGCTCCTACGAGCAGTACTTC. Its protein product is CASMRGRSSYEQYF.

With regard to this clone: This same CDR3 is encoded by further DNA sequences in the sample. V usage is TRBV19 and J usage is TRBJ1-1; D is unclear. Germline lookup yields CDR1 LNHDA and CDR2 SQIVND (reference sequence). V was shortened by 4 bases and J by 1 base, with 4 bases between the two germline ends. The CDR3 has 12 amino acids. The CDR3 protein is CASSSGNTEAFF. The CDR3 region has the DNA TGTGCCAGTAGTAGCGGGAACACTGAAGCTTTCTTT.

V gene TRBV9 combines with J gene TRBJ2-7, with 8 bases matching TRBD2. The CDR3 covers 15 residues. The V segment lost 0 bases and the J segment 4 bases; nucleotides outside the gene matches: 6. From germline, CDR1 is SGDLS and CDR2 YYNGEE. The CDR3 region has the DNA TGTGCCAGCAGCGTAGCGTCGGGAGGGAGGTACGAGCAGTACTTC. This translates into CASSVASGGRYEQYF.